This TCR beta chain was found in a study of T cells in narcolepsy. Germline V gene lookup returns CDR1 SGHDT and CDR2 YYEEEE. CDR3 length equals 13 residues. Deletions cut 2 bases from V and 5 bases from J, with 5 bases between. Profiled with immunoSEQ multiplex PCR; TCRdb holds only in-frame clones, not every one. The top ten clones hold 14% of a sample with approximately 16,000 clones, just under 75% of them seen once. This receptor was identified in a human donor with narcolepsy. This chain joins TRBV5-6 and TRBJ1-6; no clear D. The sequenced material came from CD45RA- memory CD8+ T cells from PBMCs. The CDR3 region is CASSFRDNSPLHF. CDR3 coding DNA: TGTGCCAGCAGCTTTCGGGATAATTCACCCCTCCACTTT.